The rows below give T cell receptor beta chains drawn from one sample of a study of T cells in localized non-small cell lung cancer. The table came from immunoSEQ multiplex PCR; TCRdb's copy has only in-frame clones and leaves some out. The data contain about 4,400 clones, 30% to 40% of them singletons. The source material was lung tumor tissue, sampled before any cancer treatment. The receptors shown here come from a man between 40 and 70 years old with stage II squamous cell lung carcinoma. CDR3s include the opening cysteine and the closing phenylalanine or tryptophan. D genes are given only for firm matches. The size of a clone is reported for some rows only, either as once, few or many, or as a class for expanded clones.

D gene: TRBD1
J gene: TRBJ1-6
clone size: few
V gene: TRBV5-1
CDR3 protein: CASSLQGGESYNSPLHF
CDR3 DNA: TGCGCCAGCAGCTTGCAAGGGGGCGAATCCTATAATTCACCCCTCCACTTT

D gene: NA
J gene: TRBJ1-2
clone size: NA
V gene: TRBV9
CDR3 protein: CASSPGGHGYTF
CDR3 DNA: TGTGCCAGCAGCCCGGGGGGGCACGGCTACACCTTC

D gene: NA
J gene: TRBJ2-4
clone size: NA
V gene: TRBV5-1
CDR3 protein: CASSLDPAKNIQYF
CDR3 DNA: TGCGCCAGCAGCTTGGACCCGGCCAAAAACATTCAGTACTTC

D gene: NA
J gene: TRBJ1-2
clone size: NA
V gene: TRBV19
CDR3 protein: CATLGSPPGGYTF
CDR3 DNA: TGTGCCACCCTTGGGTCCCCCCCTGGCGGCTACACCTTC

D gene: TRBD1
J gene: TRBJ2-3
clone size: NA
V gene: TRBV19
CDR3 protein: CASSAWTGGTDTQYF
CDR3 DNA: TGTGCCAGTAGTGCATGGACAGGGGGCACAGATACGCAGTATTTT

D gene: NA
J gene: TRBJ1-1
clone size: few
V gene: TRBV6-8
CDR3 protein: CASSSRLVRGTEAFF
CDR3 DNA: TGTGCCAGCAGTTCCCGCCTCGTGAGAGGCACTGAAGCTTTCTTT

D gene: NA
J gene: TRBJ1-4
clone size: medium-sized
V gene: TRBV15
CDR3 protein: CATSARPRVLNEKLFF
CDR3 DNA: TGTGCCACCAGCGCCCGTCCAAGAGTCCTTAATGAAAAACTGTTTTTT

D gene: NA
J gene: TRBJ2-1
clone size: NA
V gene: TRBV10-2
CDR3 protein: CASRGGQSYNEQFF
CDR3 DNA: TGCGCCAGCAGGGGGGGGCAGTCCTACAATGAGCAGTTCTTC

D gene: NA
J gene: TRBJ2-2
clone size: NA
V gene: TRBV19
CDR3 protein: CASTLPGRSTGELFF
CDR3 DNA: TGTGCCAGTACCTTGCCTGGAAGGTCCACCGGGGAGCTGTTTTTT

D gene: NA
J gene: TRBJ2-3
clone size: few
V gene: TRBV9
CDR3 protein: CASSEDRLDGTDTQYF
CDR3 DNA: TGTGCCAGCAGCGAAGACCGACTAGATGGCACAGATACGCAGTATTTT

D gene: NA
J gene: TRBJ1-2
clone size: NA
V gene: TRBV6-8
CDR3 protein: CASSLAGSNYGYTF
CDR3 DNA: TGTGCCAGCAGTTTGGCGGGTTCTAACTATGGCTACACCTTC

D gene: NA
J gene: TRBJ2-4
clone size: medium-sized
V gene: TRBV6-8
CDR3 protein: CASSPEAAKNIQYF
CDR3 DNA: TGTGCCAGCAGCCCCGAGGCGGCCAAAAACATTCAGTACTTC

D gene: TRBD1
J gene: TRBJ1-1
clone size: NA
V gene: TRBV5-1
CDR3 protein: CASSRLWQGVLNTEAFF
CDR3 DNA: TGCGCCAGCAGCAGGTTGTGGCAGGGGGTCTTGAACACTGAAGCTTTCTTT

D gene: TRBD2
J gene: TRBJ2-4
clone size: large
V gene: TRBV5-1
CDR3 protein: CASSEDEGSGSLAKNIQYF
CDR3 DNA: TGCGCCAGCAGCGAGGATGAGGGTAGCGGGAGTTTGGCCAAAAACATTCAGTACTTC

D gene: TRBD1
J gene: TRBJ2-7
clone size: NA
V gene: TRBV29-1
CDR3 protein: CSVLRTGGWNEQYF
CDR3 DNA: TGCAGCGTGTTAAGGACAGGAGGCTGGAACGAGCAGTACTTC

D gene: NA
J gene: TRBJ2-1
clone size: few
V gene: TRBV1
CDR3 protein: CASSQPGQGGVGSYNEQFF
CDR3 DNA: TGCGCCAGCAGCCAACCGGGACAGGGAGGAGTGGGGTCCTACAATGAGCAGTTCTTC

D gene: NA
J gene: TRBJ1-1
clone size: NA
V gene: TRBV14
CDR3 protein: CASSQDPNTEAFF
CDR3 DNA: TGTGCCAGCAGCCAAGATCCTAACACTGAAGCTTTCTTT

D gene: NA
J gene: TRBJ1-2
clone size: few
V gene: TRBV30
CDR3 protein: CAWGPHPADRYGYTF
CDR3 DNA: TGTGCCTGGGGACCTCACCCCGCGGATCGTTATGGCTACACCTTC

D gene: NA
J gene: TRBJ2-7
clone size: few
V gene: TRBV30
CDR3 protein: CAWSVAVYYEQYF
CDR3 DNA: TGTGCCTGGAGTGTAGCGGTATACTACGAGCAGTACTTC

D gene: NA
J gene: TRBJ2-2
clone size: few
V gene: TRBV11-3
CDR3 protein: CASSFSRDPGELFF
CDR3 DNA: TGTGCCAGCAGCTTCTCCAGGGACCCCGGGGAGCTGTTTTTT

D gene: TRBD2
J gene: TRBJ2-4
clone size: few
V gene: TRBV29-1
CDR3 protein: CSVSLAGPPKNIQYF
CDR3 DNA: TGCAGCGTTTCGCTAGCGGGGCCACCCAAAAACATTCAGTACTTC

D gene: NA
J gene: TRBJ1-1
clone size: NA
V gene: TRBV6-8
CDR3 protein: CAISRKEGTEAFF
CDR3 DNA: TGTGCCATCAGCCGAAAGGAGGGCACTGAAGCTTTCTTT

D gene: NA
J gene: TRBJ2-7
clone size: NA
V gene: TRBV12-5
CDR3 protein: CASVRGGVPSYEQYF
CDR3 DNA: TGTGCTAGTGTCCGAGGAGGCGTGCCCTCCTACGAGCAGTACTTC

D gene: TRBD2
J gene: TRBJ2-1
clone size: few
V gene: TRBV6-8
CDR3 protein: CASSYSIGTSYNEQFF
CDR3 DNA: TGTGCCAGCAGTTACTCGATTGGGACTAGTTACAATGAGCAGTTCTTC

D gene: NA
J gene: TRBJ1-1
clone size: few
V gene: TRBV6-7
CDR3 protein: CASASGPATEAFF
CDR3 DNA: TGTGCCAGCGCGAGTGGGCCCGCTACTGAAGCTTTCTTT

D gene: NA
J gene: TRBJ2-7
clone size: few
V gene: TRBV6-8
CDR3 protein: CASRESLYLYEQYF
CDR3 DNA: TGTGCCAGCAGGGAGAGTCTCTACCTCTACGAGCAGTACTTC

D gene: NA
J gene: TRBJ1-2
clone size: NA
V gene: TRBV11-3
CDR3 protein: CASSLVPHRDDGYTF
CDR3 DNA: TGTGCCAGCAGCTTGGTTCCCCACAGGGATGATGGCTACACCTTC

D gene: NA
J gene: TRBJ2-7
clone size: NA
V gene: TRBV19
CDR3 protein: CASSFTGQQYYEQYF
CDR3 DNA: TGTGCCAGTAGTTTCACAGGTCAGCAGTACTACGAGCAGTACTTC

D gene: NA
J gene: TRBJ2-6
clone size: medium-sized
V gene: TRBV11-3
CDR3 protein: CASSSTRSGANVLTF
CDR3 DNA: TGTGCCAGCAGCTCGACTCGATCTGGGGCCAACGTCCTGACTTTC

D gene: NA
J gene: TRBJ2-5
clone size: medium-sized
V gene: TRBV28
CDR3 protein: CASSLAYPLGGQETQYF
CDR3 DNA: TGTGCCAGCAGCTTAGCCTATCCCCTTGGGGGCCAAGAGACCCAGTACTTC

D gene: NA
J gene: TRBJ2-2
clone size: medium-sized
V gene: TRBV11-3
CDR3 protein: CASSVVQGGTGELFF
CDR3 DNA: TGTGCCAGCAGCGTCGTACAGGGAGGGACCGGGGAGCTGTTTTTT

D gene: NA
J gene: TRBJ2-7
clone size: few
V gene: TRBV9
CDR3 protein: CASSVAGSGGDEQYF
CDR3 DNA: TGTGCCAGCAGCGTAGCGGGTTCGGGTGGAGACGAGCAGTACTTC

D gene: NA
J gene: TRBJ2-7
clone size: NA
V gene: TRBV25-1
CDR3 protein: CASSRDQNYEQYF
CDR3 DNA: TGTGCCAGCAGCAGGGACCAGAACTACGAGCAGTACTTC

D gene: NA
J gene: TRBJ1-4
clone size: few
V gene: TRBV11-3
CDR3 protein: CASSWGALNEKLFF
CDR3 DNA: TGTGCCAGCAGCTGGGGGGCCTTGAATGAAAAACTGTTTTTT

D gene: TRBD1
J gene: TRBJ2-3
clone size: once
V gene: TRBV29-1
CDR3 protein: CSANRGSTDTQYF
CDR3 DNA: TGCAGCGCTAACAGGGGAAGCACAGATACGCAGTATTTT

D gene: NA
J gene: TRBJ1-2
clone size: NA
V gene: TRBV30
CDR3 protein: CACQWGSGFGYTF
CDR3 DNA: TGTGCCTGCCAGTGGGGTTCGGGTTTTGGCTACACCTTC

D gene: NA
J gene: TRBJ2-3
clone size: NA
V gene: TRBV10-2
CDR3 protein: CASGIAGSYTDTQYF
CDR3 DNA: TGCGCCAGCGGAATAGCTGGGAGCTACACAGATACGCAGTATTTT

D gene: TRBD2
J gene: TRBJ2-3
clone size: few
V gene: TRBV6-8
CDR3 protein: CASNAGGADTQYF
CDR3 DNA: TGTGCCAGCAATGCGGGAGGAGCAGATACGCAGTATTTT

D gene: TRBD1
J gene: TRBJ2-1
clone size: few
V gene: TRBV10-3
CDR3 protein: CAISEEGQGFEQFF
CDR3 DNA: TGTGCCATCAGTGAGGAGGGACAGGGTTTTGAGCAGTTCTTC

D gene: NA
J gene: TRBJ1-1
clone size: NA
V gene: TRBV11-3
CDR3 protein: CASNESKQAEEAFF
CDR3 DNA: TGTGCCAGCAACGAGAGTAAGCAGGCCGAGGAAGCTTTCTTT

D gene: NA
J gene: TRBJ2-6
clone size: NA
V gene: TRBV5-1
CDR3 protein: CASSTDVGVGANVLTF
CDR3 DNA: TGCGCCAGCAGCACTGATGTGGGAGTTGGGGCCAACGTCCTGACTTTC

D gene: NA
J gene: TRBJ1-1
clone size: NA
V gene: TRBV9
CDR3 protein: CASSPNPPGPNTEAFF
CDR3 DNA: TGTGCCAGCAGCCCCAACCCCCCGGGGCCGAACACTGAAGCTTTCTTT

D gene: TRBD1
J gene: TRBJ1-1
clone size: few
V gene: TRBV30
CDR3 protein: CAWSGQGREAFF
CDR3 DNA: TGTGCCTGGTCTGGACAGGGTCGTGAAGCTTTCTTT

D gene: NA
J gene: TRBJ1-1
clone size: NA
V gene: TRBV9
CDR3 protein: CASSVTGVTEAFF
CDR3 DNA: TGTGCCAGCAGCGTTACAGGTGTTACTGAAGCTTTCTTT

D gene: TRBD2
J gene: TRBJ2-3
clone size: few
V gene: TRBV6-8
CDR3 protein: CASSLGLAGAGTQYF
CDR3 DNA: TGTGCCAGCAGCCTAGGACTAGCGGGGGCTGGGACGCAGTATTTT

D gene: TRBD1
J gene: TRBJ2-2
clone size: few
V gene: TRBV6-8
CDR3 protein: CASSYSGTGGYTGELFF
CDR3 DNA: TGTGCCAGCAGTTACTCCGGGACAGGGGGCTACACCGGGGAGCTGTTTTTT

D gene: NA
J gene: TRBJ1-2
clone size: NA
V gene: TRBV19
CDR3 protein: CASSPRVGQTYGYTF
CDR3 DNA: TGTGCCAGTAGTCCCAGAGTAGGGCAGACCTATGGCTACACCTTC

D gene: TRBD2
J gene: TRBJ2-7
clone size: few
V gene: TRBV15
CDR3 protein: CATSGRLAGAYEQYF
CDR3 DNA: TGTGCCACCAGCGGAAGACTAGCGGGAGCCTACGAGCAGTACTTC

D gene: NA
J gene: TRBJ2-2
clone size: NA
V gene: TRBV7-1
CDR3 protein: CASSLFGQGVTGELFF
CDR3 DNA: TGTGCCAGCAGCTTATTTGGGCAGGGAGTTACCGGGGAGCTGTTTTTT

D gene: TRBD1
J gene: TRBJ2-5
clone size: once
V gene: TRBV29-1
CDR3 protein: CSVDGQGVLETQYF
CDR3 DNA: TGCAGCGTTGACGGACAGGGAGTCCTAGAGACCCAGTACTTC

D gene: TRBD1
J gene: TRBJ1-4
clone size: few
V gene: TRBV30
CDR3 protein: CAGTSGTVYEKLFF
CDR3 DNA: TGTGCCGGGACTTCCGGGACAGTGTATGAAAAACTGTTTTTT

D gene: NA
J gene: TRBJ2-7
clone size: few
V gene: TRBV5-1
CDR3 protein: CASSSVSIGGEQYF
CDR3 DNA: TGCGCCAGCAGTTCGGTTAGTATCGGTGGCGAGCAGTACTTC

D gene: NA
J gene: TRBJ2-3
clone size: NA
V gene: TRBV19
CDR3 protein: CASSTSRTDTQYF
CDR3 DNA: TGTGCCAGTAGTACCTCAAGAACAGATACGCAGTATTTT